Listed below are T cell receptor beta chains from one sample, sequenced in a study of control samples from healthy donors and cancer patients. The data were produced by immunoSEQ multiplex PCR, yet TCRdb's version contains in-frame clones alone and is incomplete. The sample includes some 130,000 clones, 75% to 95% of them seen just once. The sample was blood. The source is a man in his forties or fifties in good health. The CDR3 runs from the conserved cysteine through the conserved F or W. The D gene is left open where the match is weak. Clone size, where shown, is once, few, many, or a class for clones that have expanded.

size	V	J	D	CDR3	DNA
-	TRBV5-1	TRBJ2-7	-	CASSLTDRTTYEQYF	TGCGCCAGCAGCTTAACGGACAGGACTACCTACGAGCAGTACTTC
-	TRBV27	TRBJ2-5	TRBD1	CASSRDRGRQETQYF	TGTGCCAGCAGCCGGGACAGGGGGCGGCAAGAGACCCAGTACTTC
-	TRBV19	TRBJ2-4	TRBD1	CASSIGPEGTGRNIQYF	TGTGCCAGTAGTATAGGGCCCGAAGGGACAGGTAGAAACATTCAGTACTTC
-	TRBV6-5	TRBJ1-5	TRBD1	CASFTGQGIRWPQHF	TGTGCCAGCTTTACGGGACAGGGTATCCGGTGGCCCCAGCATTTT
-	TRBV11-2	TRBJ2-3	-	CASSSPWETASTDTQYF	TGTGCCAGCAGCTCCCCGTGGGAGACTGCTAGCACAGATACGCAGTATTTT
once	TRBV5-5	TRBJ2-1	-	CASSFRADSSYNEQFF	TGTGCCAGCAGCTTTCGTGCGGACAGCTCCTACAATGAGCAGTTCTTC
-	TRBV19	TRBJ2-3	-	CASSATDTQYF	TGTGCCAGTAGTGCGACAGATACGCAGTATTTT
-	TRBV5-4	TRBJ2-3	-	CASSFGGQGTDTQYF	TGTGCCAGCAGCTTTGGGGGGCAGGGCACAGATACGCAGTATTTT
-	TRBV2	TRBJ1-4	-	CASSERSTTNEKLFF	TGTGCCAGCAGTGAACGCTCCACAACTAATGAAAAACTGTTTTTT
-	TRBV5-1	TRBJ1-2	-	CASSISGGNYGYTF	TGCGCCAGCAGCATATCGGGCGGAAACTATGGCTACACCTTC
-	TRBV10-2	TRBJ1-1	-	CASSEDWVTRLMNTEAFF	TGCGCCAGCAGTGAGGATTGGGTGACACGATTAATGAACACTGAAGCTTTCTTT
once	TRBV18	TRBJ2-2	TRBD1	CASSPPATGGRTGELFF	TGTGCCAGCTCACCACCCGCGACAGGGGGCAGAACCGGGGAGCTGTTTTTT
-	TRBV2	TRBJ1-6	TRBD1	CASNRQGVESPLHF	TGTGCCAGCAACAGACAGGGAGTAGAGTCACCCCTCCACTTT
-	TRBV6-5	TRBJ1-6	-	CASRPGGNSPLHF	TGTGCCAGCCGACCGGGGGGAAATTCACCCCTCCACTTT
-	TRBV19	TRBJ2-7	TRBD2	CASSVASRLAAVPYEQYF	TGTGCCAGTAGTGTAGCTTCGCGACTAGCGGCTGTCCCCTACGAGCAGTACTTC
-	TRBV5-5	TRBJ1-4	-	CASSLGGAQEKLFF	TGTGCCAGCAGCTTGGGAGGGGCGCAAGAAAAACTGTTTTTT
-	TRBV20-1	TRBJ2-7	-	CSVLTNYEQYF	TGCAGTGTTCTTACAAACTACGAGCAGTACTTC
-	TRBV9	TRBJ1-1	-	CASSVAMGTEAFF	TGTGCCAGCAGCGTAGCTATGGGAACTGAAGCTTTCTTT
-	TRBV3-1/TRBV3-2	TRBJ1-3	-	CASSQVPGRGSGNTIYF	TGTGCCAGCAGCCAAGTTCCGGGGAGAGGCTCTGGAAACACCATATATTTT
-	TRBV25-1	TRBJ1-2	-	CASSWSGDGYTF	TGTGCCAGCAGTTGGTCAGGGGATGGCTACACCTTC
-	TRBV14	TRBJ2-3	-	CASSQSGLYGTQYF	TGTGCCAGCAGCCAGTCGGGCCTCTACGGGACGCAGTATTTT
-	TRBV28	TRBJ2-2	TRBD2	CASSPRLAGPNTGELFF	TGTGCCAGCAGCCCGAGACTAGCGGGGCCGAACACCGGGGAGCTGTTTTTT
-	TRBV10-1	TRBJ1-2	-	CASSESSKRVLGYTF	TGCGCCAGCAGTGAGTCATCCAAGCGGGTACTCGGCTACACCTTC
-	TRBV11-2	TRBJ1-5	TRBD1	CASSVGTGGQPQHF	TGTGCCAGCAGTGTCGGGACAGGGGGTCAGCCCCAGCATTTT
-	TRBV7-8	TRBJ2-2	-	CASSVWTGGELFF	TGTGCCAGCAGCGTCTGGACTGGCGGGGAGCTGTTTTTT
-	TRBV5-1	TRBJ2-1	-	CASSHNSRAASRDNEQFF	TGCGCCAGCAGCCACAATTCGAGGGCGGCTAGCAGAGACAATGAGCAGTTCTTC
-	TRBV30	TRBJ1-2	TRBD1	CAWSVWTGANYGYTF	TGTGCCTGGAGTGTTTGGACAGGGGCTAACTATGGCTACACCTTC
-	TRBV6-6	TRBJ2-3	-	CASSQGTDTQYF	TGTGCCAGCAGTCAGGGAACAGATACGCAGTATTTT
-	TRBV6-5	TRBJ2-2	TRBD1	CASSLQGAGELFF	TGTGCCAGCAGTCTACAGGGGGCCGGGGAGCTGTTTTTT
-	TRBV5-1	TRBJ2-5	-	CASSTEETQYF	TGCGCCAGCAGCACAGAAGAGACCCAGTACTTC
few	TRBV5-1	TRBJ1-5	-	CASRSDGSNQPQHF	TGCGCCAGCAGGTCGGACGGTAGCAATCAGCCCCAGCATTTT
-	TRBV6-5	TRBJ1-1	-	CASSTGWYTEAFF	TGTGCCAGCAGTACAGGGTGGTACACTGAAGCTTTCTTT
-	TRBV11-2	TRBJ2-7	-	CASSSVGTPGEQYF	TGTGCCAGCAGCTCGGTGGGGACCCCTGGCGAGCAGTACTTC
-	TRBV5-6	TRBJ1-1	-	CASFLLGGPEAFF	TGTGCCAGCTTCCTTTTGGGAGGGCCTGAAGCTTTCTTT
-	TRBV7-2	TRBJ2-7	-	CASSIGTPMEQYF	TGTGCCAGCAGCATAGGGACTCCTATGGAGCAGTACTTC
-	TRBV6-6	TRBJ2-5	-	CASLPQLTEPKYF	TGTGCCAGCCTGCCTCAGCTTACAGAGCCCAAGTACTTC
-	TRBV12-3/TRBV12-4	TRBJ1-2	-	CASSEGRIYGYTF	TGTGCCAGCAGTGAGGGACGGATCTATGGCTACACCTTC
-	TRBV5-1	TRBJ2-3	TRBD2	CASSLEKGLAGVYTQYF	TGCGCCAGCAGCTTGGAAAAGGGACTAGCGGGGGTCTATACGCAGTATTTT
-	TRBV4-1	TRBJ2-7	TRBD2	CASSQTSASSYEQYF	TGCGCCAGCAGCCAGACTAGCGCTAGCTCCTACGAGCAGTACTTC
-	TRBV9	TRBJ2-3	TRBD2	CASSALLAGGGTDTQYF	TGTGCCAGCAGCGCCCTTCTAGCGGGGGGCGGCACAGATACGCAGTATTTT
once	TRBV7-3	TRBJ2-3	-	CASSLSTGVDTQYF	TGTGCCAGCAGCTTATCTACGGGGGTAGATACGCAGTATTTT
-	TRBV6-5	TRBJ1-6	-	CASSYARGSHNSPLHF	TGTGCCAGCAGTTACGCGCGTGGAAGTCATAATTCACCCCTCCACTTT
-	TRBV2	TRBJ1-2	-	CASRLEGYGYTF	TGTGCCAGCAGGCTTGAGGGTTATGGCTACACCTTC
once	TRBV7-8	TRBJ2-4	-	CASSLRSLSLDKANIQYF	-
-	TRBV6-1	TRBJ2-3	TRBD2	CASSEYERGVTDTQYF	TGTGCCAGCAGTGAATATGAGCGGGGGGTAACAGATACGCAGTATTTT
-	TRBV19	TRBJ2-1	TRBD1	CASRAGQGQFF	TGTGCCAGTAGGGCGGGACAGGGGCAGTTCTTC
once	TRBV5-8	TRBJ1-1	TRBD1	CASSLSWDRRTEAFF	TGTGCCAGCAGCTTGAGTTGGGACAGGAGGACTGAAGCTTTCTTT
many	TRBV2	TRBJ2-1	-	CASSDSRNNEQFF	TGTGCCAGCAGTGACTCACGGAACAATGAGCAGTTCTTC
-	TRBV3-1/TRBV3-2	TRBJ1-1	-	CASSQGHGEAFF	TGTGCCAGCAGCCAAGGTCACGGGGAAGCTTTCTTT
-	TRBV7-9	TRBJ1-3	-	CASRVTGHSGNTIYF	TGTGCCAGCAGAGTAACAGGACACTCTGGAAACACCATATATTTT
-	TRBV5-4	TRBJ2-1	TRBD2	CASSSGTSGGPYNEQFF	TGTGCCAGCAGCTCGGGGACTAGCGGGGGCCCCTACAATGAGCAGTTCTTC